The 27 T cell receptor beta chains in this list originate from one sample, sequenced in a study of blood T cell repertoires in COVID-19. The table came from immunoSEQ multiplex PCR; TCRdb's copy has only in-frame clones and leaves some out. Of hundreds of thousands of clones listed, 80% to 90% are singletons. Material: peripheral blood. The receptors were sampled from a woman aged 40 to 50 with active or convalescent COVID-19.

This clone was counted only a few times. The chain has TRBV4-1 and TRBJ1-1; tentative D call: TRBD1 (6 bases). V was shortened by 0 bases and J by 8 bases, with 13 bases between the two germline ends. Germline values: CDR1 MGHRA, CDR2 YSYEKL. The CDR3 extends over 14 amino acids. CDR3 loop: CASSQDHGQGEAFF. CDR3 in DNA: TGCGCCAGCAGCCAAGATCATGGCCAGGGGGAAGCTTTCTTT.

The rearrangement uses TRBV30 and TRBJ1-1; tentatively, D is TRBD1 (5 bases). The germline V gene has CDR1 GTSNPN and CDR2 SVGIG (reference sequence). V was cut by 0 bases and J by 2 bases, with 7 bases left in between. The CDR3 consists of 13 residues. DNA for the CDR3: TGTGCCTGGAGTGTAGGGGTTAACACTGAAGCTTTCTTT. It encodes CAWSVGVNTEAFF.

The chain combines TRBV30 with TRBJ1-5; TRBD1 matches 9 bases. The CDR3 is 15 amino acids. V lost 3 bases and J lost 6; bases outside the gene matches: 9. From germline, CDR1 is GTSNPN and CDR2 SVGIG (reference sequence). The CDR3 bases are TGTGCCTGGAGGCCACAGGGGGCTCGGGGTCAGCCCCAGCATTTT. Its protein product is CAWRPQGARGQPQHF.

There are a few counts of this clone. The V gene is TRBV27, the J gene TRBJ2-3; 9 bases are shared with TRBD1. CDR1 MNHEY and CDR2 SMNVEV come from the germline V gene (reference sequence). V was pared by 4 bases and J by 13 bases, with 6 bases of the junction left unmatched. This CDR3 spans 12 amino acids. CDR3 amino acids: CASSYSRDREYF. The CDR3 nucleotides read TGTGCCAGCAGTTACTCCCGGGACAGGGAGTATTTT.

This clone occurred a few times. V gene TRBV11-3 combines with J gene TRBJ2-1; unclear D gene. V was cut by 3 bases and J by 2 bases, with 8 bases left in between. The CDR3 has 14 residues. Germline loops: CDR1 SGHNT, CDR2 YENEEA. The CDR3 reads CASSLEQTYNEQFF. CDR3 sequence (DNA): TGTGCCAGCAGCTTGGAACAGACCTACAATGAGCAGTTCTTC.

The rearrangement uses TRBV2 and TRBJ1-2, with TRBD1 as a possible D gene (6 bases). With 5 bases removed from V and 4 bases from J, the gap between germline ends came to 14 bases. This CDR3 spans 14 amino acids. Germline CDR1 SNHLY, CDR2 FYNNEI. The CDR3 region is CASSRTAKPYGYTF. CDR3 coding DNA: TGTGCCAGCAGTCGGACAGCAAAACCCTATGGCTACACCTTC. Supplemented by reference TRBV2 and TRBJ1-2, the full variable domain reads EPEVTQTPSHQVTQMGQEVILRCVPISNHLYFYWYRQILGQKVEFLVSFYNNEISEKSEIFDDQFSVERPDGSNFTLKIRSTKLEDSAMYFCASSRTAKPYGYTFGSGTRLTVV.

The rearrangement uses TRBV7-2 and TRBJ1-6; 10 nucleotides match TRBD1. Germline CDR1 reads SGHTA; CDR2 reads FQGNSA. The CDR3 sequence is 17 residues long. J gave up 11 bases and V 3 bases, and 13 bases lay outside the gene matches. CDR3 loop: CASSFRGSVGTGAPLHF. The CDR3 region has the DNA TGTGCCAGCAGCTTTAGGGGGTCGGTCGGGACAGGGGCACCCCTCCACTTT.

CDR3 sequence (DNA): TGCGCCAGCAGTGAATTCGCGACTAGCATCGACAATGAGCAGTTCTTC. It yields the protein CASSEFATSIDNEQFF. The chain has TRBV10-2 and TRBJ2-1; 7 bases map to TRBD2. The CDR3 runs to 16 residues. V lost 3 bases and J lost 5; bases outside the gene matches: 10. Per germline, CDR1 WSHSY and CDR2 SAAADI.

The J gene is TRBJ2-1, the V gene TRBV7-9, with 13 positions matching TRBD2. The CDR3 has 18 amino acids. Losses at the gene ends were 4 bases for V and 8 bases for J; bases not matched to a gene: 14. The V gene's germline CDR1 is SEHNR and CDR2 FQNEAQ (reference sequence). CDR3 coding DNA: TGTGCCAGCAGCTCCCGGGACAAACTAGCGGGAGGGCCCTATGAGCAGTTCTTC. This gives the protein CASSSRDKLAGGPYEQFF.

The CDR3 loop is CASSFSVSGGTDTQYF. Here the CDR3 DNA reads TGCGCCAGCAGCTTCAGTGTCAGCGGGGGCACAGATACGCAGTATTTT. The genes are TRBV5-1 and TRBJ2-3; 7 bases align to TRBD2. Trimming at V came to 2 bases and at J to 1 base, leaving 7 bases not matched to a gene. The germline V gene has CDR1 SGHRS and CDR2 YFSETQ. CDR3 length: 16 residues.

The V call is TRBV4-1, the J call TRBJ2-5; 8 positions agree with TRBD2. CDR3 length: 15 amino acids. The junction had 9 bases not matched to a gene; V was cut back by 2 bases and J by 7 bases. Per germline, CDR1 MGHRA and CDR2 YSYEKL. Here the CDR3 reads CASSQTGLDEGTQYF. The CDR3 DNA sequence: TGCGCCAGCAGCCAAACGGGACTAGATGAAGGGACCCAGTACTTC.

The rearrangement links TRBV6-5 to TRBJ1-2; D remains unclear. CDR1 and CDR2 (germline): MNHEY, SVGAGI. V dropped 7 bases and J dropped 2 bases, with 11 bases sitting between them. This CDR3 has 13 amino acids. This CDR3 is CASIEGGNYGYTF. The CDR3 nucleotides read TGTGCCAGCATCGAGGGAGGGAACTATGGCTACACCTTC.

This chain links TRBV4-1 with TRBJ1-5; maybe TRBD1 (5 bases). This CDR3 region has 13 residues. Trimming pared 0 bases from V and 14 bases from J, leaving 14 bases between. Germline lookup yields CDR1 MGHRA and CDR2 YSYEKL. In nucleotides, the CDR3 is TGCGCCAGCAGCCAAGACAGGGAACGTCACAAGCATTTT. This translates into CASSQDRERHKHF.

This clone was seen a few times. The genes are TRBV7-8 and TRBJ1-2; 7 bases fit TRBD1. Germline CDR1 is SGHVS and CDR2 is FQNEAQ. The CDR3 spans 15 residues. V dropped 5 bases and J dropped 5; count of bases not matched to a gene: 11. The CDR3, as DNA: TGTGCCAGCAGCGTAGAAGGGGGCCTTACGTATGGCTACACCTTC. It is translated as CASSVEGGLTYGYTF.

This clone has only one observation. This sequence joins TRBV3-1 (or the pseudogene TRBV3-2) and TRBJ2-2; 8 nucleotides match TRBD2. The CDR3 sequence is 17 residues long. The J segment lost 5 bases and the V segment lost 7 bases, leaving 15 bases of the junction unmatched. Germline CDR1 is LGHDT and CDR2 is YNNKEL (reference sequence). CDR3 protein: CASNLTRASGPTGELFF. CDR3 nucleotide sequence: TGTGCCAGCAACCTAACAAGGGCTAGCGGGCCTACCGGGGAGCTGTTTTTT.

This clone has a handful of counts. The CDR3, as DNA: TGTGCCAGCAGCCAGGCCCCAGGGACCTACAATGAGCAGTTCTTC. It specifies CASSQAPGTYNEQFF. The rearrangement uses TRBV3-1 (or the pseudogene TRBV3-2) and TRBJ2-1; a weak D match, TRBD1 (5 bases). The germline V gene encodes CDR1 LGHDT and CDR2 YNNKEL (reference sequence). The CDR3 length is 15 residues. The V end lost 3 bases, the J end lost 2 bases, and 11 bases lay between the germline ends.

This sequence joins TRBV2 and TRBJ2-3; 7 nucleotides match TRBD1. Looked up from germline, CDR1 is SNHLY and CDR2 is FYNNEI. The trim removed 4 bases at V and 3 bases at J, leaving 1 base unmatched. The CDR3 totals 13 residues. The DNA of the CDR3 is TGTGCCAGCAGTGGACAGGGAACAGATACGCAGTATTTT. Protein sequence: CASSGQGTDTQYF. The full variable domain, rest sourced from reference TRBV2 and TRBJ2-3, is EPEVTQTPSHQVTQMGQEVILRCVPISNHLYFYWYRQILGQKVEFLVSFYNNEISEKSEIFDDQFSVERPDGSNFTLKIRSTKLEDSAMYFCASSGQGTDTQYFGPGTRLTVL.

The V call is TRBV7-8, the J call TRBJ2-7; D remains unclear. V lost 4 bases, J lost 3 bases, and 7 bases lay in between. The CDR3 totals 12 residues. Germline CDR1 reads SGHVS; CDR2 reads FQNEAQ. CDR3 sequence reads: CASSSISYEQYF. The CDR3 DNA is TGTGCCAGCAGCTCAATCAGCTACGAGCAGTACTTC.

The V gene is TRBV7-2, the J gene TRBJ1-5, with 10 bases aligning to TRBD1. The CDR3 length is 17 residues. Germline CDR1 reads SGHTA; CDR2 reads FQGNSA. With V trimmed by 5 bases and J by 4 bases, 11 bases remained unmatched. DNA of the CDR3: TGTGCCAGCAGCGCCGGGACAGGGGCCGTAGGTAATCAGCCCCAGCATTTT. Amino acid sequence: CASSAGTGAVGNQPQHF.

CDR3 protein: CASSPYRGRNQPQHF. The CDR3 DNA reads TGTGCCAGCAGTCCTTACAGGGGGAGGAATCAGCCCCAGCATTTT. This chain uses TRBV6-5 with TRBJ1-5; 8 nucleotides align to TRBD1. The V gene's germline CDR1 is MNHEY and CDR2 SVGAGI. V shed 5 bases and J 4 bases; nucleotides not matched to a gene: 7. The CDR3 loop spans 15 amino acids.

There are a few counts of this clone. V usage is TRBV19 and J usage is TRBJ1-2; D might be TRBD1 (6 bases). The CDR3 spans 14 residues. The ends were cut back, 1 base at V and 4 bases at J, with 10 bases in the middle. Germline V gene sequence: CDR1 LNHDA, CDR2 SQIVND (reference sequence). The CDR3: CASSIGQGGYGYTF. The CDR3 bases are TGTGCCAGTAGTATAGGCCAAGGGGGCTATGGCTACACCTTC.

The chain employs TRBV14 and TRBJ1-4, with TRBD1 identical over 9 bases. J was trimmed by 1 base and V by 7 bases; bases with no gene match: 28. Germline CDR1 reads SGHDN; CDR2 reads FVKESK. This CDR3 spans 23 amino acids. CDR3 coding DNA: TGTGCCAGCACTCTCCAATCTCCGGGACAGGGCAGGAGAGGCCGCGTAACTAATGAAAAACTGTTTTTT. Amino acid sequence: CASTLQSPGQGRRGRVTNEKLFF.

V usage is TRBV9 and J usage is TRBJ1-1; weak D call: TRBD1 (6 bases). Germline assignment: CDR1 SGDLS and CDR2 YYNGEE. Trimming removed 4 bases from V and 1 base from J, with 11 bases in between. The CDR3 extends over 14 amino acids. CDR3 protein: CASSPGTTNTEAFF. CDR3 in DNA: TGTGCCAGCAGCCCCGGGACAACGAACACTGAAGCTTTCTTT. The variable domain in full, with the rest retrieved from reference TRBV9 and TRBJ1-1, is DSGVTQTPKHLITATGQRVTLRCSPRSGDLSVYWYQQSLDQGLQFLIQYYNGEERAKGNILERFSAQQFPDLHSELNLSSLELGDSALYFCASSPGTTNTEAFFGQGTRLTVV.

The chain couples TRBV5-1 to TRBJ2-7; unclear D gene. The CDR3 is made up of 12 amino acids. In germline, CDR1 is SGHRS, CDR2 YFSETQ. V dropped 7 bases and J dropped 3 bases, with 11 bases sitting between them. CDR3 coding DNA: TGCGCCAGCCCGCCGTCCGGCTACGAGCAGTACTTC. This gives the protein CASPPSGYEQYF. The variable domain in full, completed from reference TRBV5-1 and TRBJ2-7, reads KAGVTQTPRYLIKTRGQQVTLSCSPISGHRSVSWYQQTPGQGLQFLFEYFSETQRNKGNFPGRFSGRQFSNSRSEMNVSTLELGDSALYLCASPPSGYEQYFGPGTRLTVT.

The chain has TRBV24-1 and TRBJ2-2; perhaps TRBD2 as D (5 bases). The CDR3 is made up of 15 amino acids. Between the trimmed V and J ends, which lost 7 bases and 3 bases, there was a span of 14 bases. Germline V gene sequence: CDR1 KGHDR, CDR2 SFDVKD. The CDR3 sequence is CATSPTRRDTGELFF. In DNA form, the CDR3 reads TGTGCCACCAGCCCGACTCGGCGGGACACCGGGGAGCTGTTTTTT.

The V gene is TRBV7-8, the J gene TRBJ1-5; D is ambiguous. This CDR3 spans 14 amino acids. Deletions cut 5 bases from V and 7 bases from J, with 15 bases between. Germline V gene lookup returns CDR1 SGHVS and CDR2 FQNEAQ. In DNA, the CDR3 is TGTGCCAGCAGCCTCCTGGGTCCGGGACAGCCCCAGCATTTT. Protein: CASSLLGPGQPQHF.

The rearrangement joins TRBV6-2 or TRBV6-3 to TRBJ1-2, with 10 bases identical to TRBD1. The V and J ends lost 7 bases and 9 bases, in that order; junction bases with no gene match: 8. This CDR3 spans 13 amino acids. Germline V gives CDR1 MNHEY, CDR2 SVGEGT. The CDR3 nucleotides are TGTGCCAGCATCCCCGGGACAGGGGCACGCTACACCTTC. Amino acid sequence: CASIPGTGARYTF.